One and the same sample provided the 27 T cell receptor beta chains below, sequenced in a study of breast tumors, draining lymph nodes, adjacent tissues. TCRdb re-called the multiplex PCR reads through MiXCR, storing one row per CDR3 protein. The data hold 120,000 or so distinct CDR3 sequences, with 15% to 20% observed a single time. Axillary draining lymph nodes of breast cancer patients supplied the node samples. The sample was axillary lymph node tissue. All receptors come from a female donor with breast cancer. Some clones in this sample may be carry-over from other donors' samples.

In its sample, this clonotype was seen many times. The J gene is TRBJ1-6, the V gene TRBV6-5, with a possible D match to TRBD1 (6 bases). CDR1 is MNHEY and CDR2 is SVGAGI in the germline V gene. V lost 6 bases and J 8 bases, leaving 14 bases between the germline ends. The CDR3 is made up of 14 amino acids. The CDR3 sequence is CASRDGTPYSPLHF. In DNA form, the CDR3 reads TGTGCCAGCAGGGACGGGACACCGTATTCACCCCTCCACTTT.

This clonotype has ten or more counts. The gene calls are TRBV5-1 and TRBJ1-3, with a weak D call TRBD1 (5 bases). CDR1 and CDR2 from the germline V gene are SGHRS and YFSETQ. CDR3 length equals 14 residues. Trimming removed 4 bases from V and 4 bases from J, with 12 bases in between. CDR3 nucleotide sequence: TGCGCCAGCAGCCCGTTGGAGGGGGGAAACACCATATATTTT. Encoded protein: CASSPLEGGNTIYF. The whole variable domain, remainder taken from reference TRBV5-1 and TRBJ1-3, is KAGVTQTPRYLIKTRGQQVTLSCSPISGHRSVSWYQQTPGQGLQFLFEYFSETQRNKGNFPGRFSGRQFSNSRSEMNVSTLELGDSALYLCASSPLEGGNTIYFGEGSWLTVV.

This clonotype was recorded once. A clone one base away is much larger, so this may be a read error. The chain carries TRBV2 and TRBJ1-4, with 8 bases matching TRBD1. CDR1 and CDR2 (germline): SNHLY, FYNNEI. V shed 5 bases, J shed 7 bases, and the junction held 6 bases outside the gene matches. The CDR3 runs 14 residues. CDR3 residues: CASSKQGGLEKLFF. The CDR3 DNA is TGTGCCAGCAGTAAACAGGGGGGCCTTGAAAAACTGTTTTTT.

A remark on this clonotype: This clone may be a read error of a much larger clone one base away. The V and J genes are TRBV3-1 and TRBJ1-3, with unresolved D. Germline-derived CDR1 and CDR2 are LGHDT and YNNKEL (reference sequence). The CDR3 extends over 15 amino acids. CDR3 sequence reads: CVSSQDGGPGNTIYF. CDR3 bases: TGTGTCAGCAGCCAAGATGGTGGCCCTGGAAACACCATATATTTT.

This clonotype came up many times. The chain recombines TRBV2 with TRBJ2-2, with D perhaps matching TRBD1 (6 bases). Trimming cost V 10 bases and J 0 bases, with 12 bases left between them. The CDR3 totals 14 residues. Germline loops: CDR1 SNHLY, CDR2 FYNNEI. CDR3 loop: CATRDTANTGELFF. The CDR3 nucleotides are TGTGCCACCAGGGACACCGCGAACACCGGGGAGCTGTTTTTT.

A note on this clonotype: Given a much more abundant clone one base away, this may be a read error. Lacking the conserved final phenylalanine or tryptophan, this CDR3 likely reflects a read error. The chain joins TRBV24-1 to TRBJ2-6; D is undetermined. CDR3 size: 16 residues. Germline lookup yields CDR1 KGHDR and CDR2 SFDVKD. The V end lost 4 bases, the J end lost 4 bases, and 13 bases lay between the germline ends. The CDR3 nucleotides read TGTGCCACCAGTGACCCGCTCGTCCCCGGGGCCAACGTCCTGACTTAC. Amino acid sequence: CATSDPLVPGANVLTY.

J is TRBJ1-1 and V is TRBV29-1, with a tentative D call TRBD1 (5 bases). The CDR3 runs to 14 residues. The ends were cut back, 7 bases at V and 1 base at J, with 16 bases in the middle. Germline V CDR1 and CDR2: SQVTM, ANQGSEA. The CDR3 DNA reads as TGCAGCGGTGACCGAGGACACTCGAACACTGAAGCTTTCTTT. Translation gives CSGDRGHSNTEAFF.

This clonotype occurred a few times. The rearrangement joins TRBV5-1 to TRBJ2-2; D may be TRBD1 or TRBD2 (6 bases each). The CDR3 runs to 13 residues. Deletions cut 3 bases from V and 6 bases from J, with 9 bases between. Germline CDR1 and CDR2: SGHRS and YFSETQ. The CDR3 region is CASSSEGAGELFF. CDR3 DNA sequence: TGCGCCAGCAGCTCGGAGGGGGCCGGGGAGCTGTTTTTT.

This clonotype has a count of ten or more. V is TRBV24-1 and J is TRBJ1-5; TRBD1 aligns across 7 bases. The germline V gene encodes CDR1 KGHDR and CDR2 SFDVKD. V lost 4 bases and J lost 5; bases outside the gene matches: 7. The CDR3 totals 15 residues. CDR3 protein: CATSDPGQPDQPQHF. The DNA of the CDR3 is TGTGCCACCAGTGACCCGGGACAGCCTGATCAGCCCCAGCATTTT.

Points on this clonotype: A much larger clone lies one base from this, so it may be a read error. The chain employs TRBV4-1 and TRBJ1-2, with no clear D. The germline CDR1 and CDR2 sequences are MGHRA and YSYEKL. This CDR3 comprises 15 residues. The CDR3: CAGSQDRGYRGGYTF. For the CDR3, the DNA is TGCGCCGGCAGCCAAGATAGAGGGTACCGCGGGGGCTACACCTTC.

This clonotype appeared many times. The CDR3 nucleotides read TGTGCCAGCAGAAAGAGCGGGACGGCCTACGAGCAGTACTTC. Protein sequence: CASRKSGTAYEQYF. J is TRBJ2-7 and V is TRBV7-8, with TRBD2 identical over 7 bases. With 6 bases clipped from V and 2 bases from J, the junction kept 7 bases outside the gene matches. There are 14 residues in the CDR3. CDR1 SGHVS and CDR2 FQNEAQ come from the germline V gene.

A few counts support this clonotype. This chain uses TRBV27 with TRBJ2-5, with 7 positions matching TRBD1. The germline CDR1 and CDR2 sequences are MNHEY and SMNVEV (reference sequence). V shed 4 bases, J shed 4 bases, and the junction held 6 bases outside the gene matches. This CDR3 has 14 residues. The CDR3 DNA follows: TGTGCCAGCAGTTCGCCCAGACAGGGAGAGACCCAGTACTTC. Translation gives CASSSPRQGETQYF.

Remarks on this clonotype: A much more abundant neighbour one base away suggests this may be a read error. J is TRBJ2-1 and V is TRBV5-6, with D maybe TRBD2 (6 bases). CDR3 length equals 15 residues. V dropped 7 bases and J dropped 5 bases, with 19 bases sitting between them. CDR1 and CDR2 (germline): SGHDT, YYEEEE. CDR3 amino acids: CASGSPGLGNNEQFF. CDR3 bases: TGTGCCAGCGGTTCCCCGGGACTCGGGAACAATGAGCAGTTCTTC. The full variable domain, rest sourced from reference TRBV5-6 and TRBJ2-1, is DAGVTQSPTHLIKTRGQQVTLRCSPKSGHDTVSWYQQALGQGPQFIFQYYEEEERQRGNFPDRFSGHQFPNYSSELNVNALLLGDSALYLCASGSPGLGNNEQFFGPGTRLTVL.

This clonotype has at least ten counts. J is TRBJ2-3 and V is TRBV12-3 or TRBV12-4; the match to TRBD2 covers 15 bases. V gave up 6 bases and J gave up 0 bases; unmatched junction bases: 4. The CDR3 is made up of 17 amino acids. CDR3 amino acids: CASSRGLAGGSTDTQYF. The DNA for the CDR3 is TGTGCCAGCAGCCGGGGACTAGCGGGGGGTAGCACAGATACGCAGTATTTT.

Worth noting for this clonotype: A much larger clonotype is one base distant, so this may be a read error. The DNA of the CDR3 is TGTGCCAGCTCGAGCTGCTCTGGAAACACCATATATTTT. Translated: CASSSCSGNTIYF. The chain recombines TRBV6-5 with TRBJ1-3; D is ambiguous. Trimming took off 8 bases at V and 0 bases at J, with 8 bases between the two ends. Germline V gene data show CDR1 as MNHEY and CDR2 as SVGAGI. The CDR3 is 13 residues long.

The chain joins TRBV7-9 to TRBJ1-1; D gene unclear. The CDR3 is made up of 14 amino acids. V lost 1 base, J lost 2 bases, and 8 bases lay in between. CDR1 is SEHNR, CDR2 FQNEAQ, per germline (reference sequence). DNA of the CDR3: TGTGCCAGCAGCTTAGTAAGGGTTAACACTGAAGCTTTCTTT. Its protein is CASSLVRVNTEAFF.

This clonotype was detected once. Since a much larger clone is just one base distant, this may be a read error. The chain has TRBV10-1 and TRBJ2-6, with D possibly matching TRBD1 (5 bases). The CDR3 is 16 residues long. CDR1 and CDR2 from the germline V gene are WNHNN and SYGVQD (reference sequence). The CDR3 loop reads CASSHSGLHGANALTF. Here the CDR3 DNA reads TGCGCCAGCAGCCACTCTGGGCTTCATGGGGCCAACGCCCTGACTTTC.

This clonotype was detected many times. The V gene is TRBV7-2, the J gene TRBJ1-5; tentative D call: TRBD1 (6 bases). Germline loops: CDR1 SGHTA, CDR2 FQGNSA. The CDR3 extends over 13 amino acids. V lost 3 bases and J lost 7, with 10 bases in between. CDR3 sequence: CASSLTGRQPQHF. The CDR3 region has the DNA TGTGCCAGCAGCTTGACAGGAAGACAGCCCCAGCATTTT.

This clonotype was found once. A much larger clone lies one base from this, so it may be a read error. The chain employs TRBV6-5 and TRBJ2-1, with D unresolved. From germline, CDR1 is MNHEY and CDR2 SVGAGI. The CDR3 extends over 13 amino acids. CDR3 region: CANSYNTYNEQFF. CDR3 coding DNA: TGTGCCAACAGTTACAACACCTACAATGAGCAGTTCTTC.

This clonotype was seen repeatedly, ten times or more. This chain links TRBV19 with TRBJ2-3; D might be TRBD1 (5 bases). Trimming left V 4 bases short and J 3 bases short, with 5 bases between. The CDR3 runs 12 residues. Germline loops: CDR1 LNHDA, CDR2 SQIVND (reference sequence). The CDR3 protein is CASSKGTDTQYF. DNA for the CDR3: TGTGCCAGTAGTAAGGGGACAGATACGCAGTATTTT. The full variable domain, completed using reference TRBV19 and TRBJ2-3, is DGGITQSPKYLFRKEGQNVTLSCEQNLNHDAMYWYRQDPGQGLRLIYYSQIVNDFQKGDIAEGYSVSREKKESFPLTVTSAQKNPTAFYLCASSKGTDTQYFGPGTRLTVL.

This clonotype occurred many times. The gene calls are TRBV19 and TRBJ2-1; TRBD2 matches 11 bases. This CDR3 has 14 residues. Germline V gene data show CDR1 as LNHDA and CDR2 as SQIVND (reference sequence). V was pared by 7 bases and J by 4 bases, with 3 bases of the junction left unmatched. The CDR3 DNA is TGTGCCAGTAACCCTAGCGGGGGGTACAATGAGCAGTTCTTC. It is translated as CASNPSGGYNEQFF.

This clonotype has at least ten counts. This sequence joins TRBV15 and TRBJ2-1; D may be TRBD1 (5 bases). The CDR3 is made up of 15 amino acids. Trimming removed 3 bases from V and 6 bases from J, with 15 bases in between. From germline, CDR1 is LNHNV and CDR2 YYDKDF (reference sequence). The CDR3 sequence: CATSRSLGVANEQFF. The CDR3 nucleotides are TGTGCCACCAGCAGGTCCCTAGGGGTGGCCAATGAGCAGTTCTTC. The full variable domain, with the rest looked up from reference TRBV15 and TRBJ2-1, is DAMVIQNPRYQVTQFGKPVTLSCSQTLNHNVMYWYQQKSSQAPKLLFHYYDKDFNNEADTPDNFQSRRPNTSFCFLDIRSPGLGDTAMYLCATSRSLGVANEQFFGPGTRLTVL.

This clonotype was seen repeatedly, ten times or more. The chain has TRBV5-1 and TRBJ1-3; D is unclear. The CDR3 totals 15 residues. Trimming removed 5 bases from V and 2 bases from J, with 14 bases in between. The germline gives CDR1 SGHRS, CDR2 YFSETQ. CDR3 DNA sequence: TGCGCCAGCAGGGGAAGAGTTAGCGCTGGAAACACCATATATTTT. Translated, it gives CASRGRVSAGNTIYF.

Many counts were recorded for this clonotype. This sequence joins TRBV3-1 and TRBJ1-2; D remains ambiguous. The V end lost 4 bases, the J end lost 4 bases, and 10 bases lay between the germline ends. The germline gives CDR1 LGHDT, CDR2 YNNKEL (reference sequence). The CDR3 contains 13 residues. The CDR3 region has the DNA TGTGCCAGCAGCCTCGGGCTGATCTATGGCTACACCTTC. Amino acids: CASSLGLIYGYTF.

As concerns this clonotype: Possible read error: a much larger clone is one base away. The genes are TRBV11-2 and TRBJ2-7, with a possible D match to TRBD2 (7 bases). Per germline, CDR1 SGHAT and CDR2 FQNNGV. The CDR3 is 15 amino acids. V lost 1 base to trimming and J lost 3 bases, with 13 bases between them. CDR3 nucleotide sequence: TGTGCCAGCAGCTTAGGAGGGAGGGGGTACTACGAGCAGTACTTC. It specifies CASSLGGRGYYEQYF.

This clonotype was counted only a few times. This chain uses TRBV18 with TRBJ2-1; possibly TRBD2 for D (5 bases). Trimming left V 3 bases short and J 1 base short, with 13 bases between. The CDR3 is made up of 16 amino acids. Germline CDR1 is KGHSH and CDR2 is LQKENI. The CDR3: CASSPIANPSYNEQFF. CDR3 coding DNA: TGTGCCAGCTCACCGATAGCGAACCCGTCCTACAATGAGCAGTTCTTC.

Comment on this clonotype: A read error may produce the germline difference seen at one junction end. This chain connects TRBV6-1 to TRBJ2-5, with unresolved D. CDR1 and CDR2 from the germline V gene are MNHNS and SASEGT. This CDR3 contains 15 residues. CDR3 nucleotide sequence: TGTGCCAGCAGTGCCACGCTCGCCCCACAAGAGACCCAGTCCTTC. Protein: CASSATLAPQETQSF.